This T cell receptor (beta chain) was found in a study of yellow fever vaccine responses in identical twins. TCRdb re-derived calls from the RT-PCR reads in MiXCR, one entry per CDR3 protein. The sample yields 15,000 to 20,000 distinct CDR3 sequences, 55% to 65% seen once. This CDR3 spans 12 amino acids. V trimming: 4 bases; J trimming: 14 bases; junction bases outside the gene matches: 8. The V gene's germline CDR1 is DFQATT and CDR2 SNEGSKA (reference sequence). The material was T cells from blood (PBMCs), unsorted or a sorted subset (not recorded which), obtained before or after yellow fever vaccination (not recorded which). The source is a young woman who received the yellow fever vaccine. The V call is TRBV20-1, the J call TRBJ2-3, with 11 bases aligning to TRBD2. This CDR3 reads CSATRSGRAPYF. CDR3 bases: TGCAGTGCTACTCGTAGCGGGAGGGCCCCGTATTTT.